This passage covers 12 T cell receptor beta chains from one sample sequenced in a study of T cells in Graves' hyperthyroidism and ophthalmopathy. Amplified regions were TCR beta CDR3 sequences from RNA transcripts. In the first-round RT-PCR of the TCR CDR3, the HTBI primer set was used. One entry per CDR3 protein, called by TCRdb with MiXCR from the multiplex PCR reads. The profile shows more than 600,000 distinct CDR3 sequences, about 17% of them singletons. The specimen was blood. These receptors all stem from a young man with Graves' hyperthyroidism.

This clonotype has more than one count but fewer than ten. The rearrangement uses TRBV6-1 and TRBJ2-6, with no clear D. This CDR3 is built from 15 residues. From germline, CDR1 is MNHNS and CDR2 SASEGT. Trimming left V 5 bases short and J 1 base short, with 9 bases between. In DNA, the CDR3 is TGTGCCAGCAGTAAAGGGTGGTCTGGGGCCAACGTCCTGACTTTC. The encoded protein is CASSKGWSGANVLTF.

The V and J genes are TRBV13 and TRBJ1-2, with 7 bases identical to TRBD1. This CDR3 is 16 amino acids long. J lost 5 bases, V lost 5 bases, and 14 bases had no gene match. The germline V gene has CDR1 PRHDT and CDR2 FYEKMQ (reference sequence). The CDR3 sequence is CASSNAGTVFSYGYTF. The CDR3 DNA is TGTGCCAGCAGCAACGCCGGGACAGTCTTTTCGTATGGCTACACCTTC.

At least ten counts were recorded for this clonotype. This chain links TRBV4-1 with TRBJ2-3, with 7 bases that match TRBD2. This CDR3 contains 16 residues. Per the germline V gene, CDR1 is MGHRA and CDR2 is YSYEKL. V shed 4 bases and J 4 bases; nucleotides not matched to a gene: 11. The CDR3 spells CASSRQGLVRSDTQYF. The DNA of the CDR3 is TGCGCCAGCAGCCGCCAAGGACTAGTTCGCTCAGATACGCAGTATTTT.

The chain links TRBV28 to TRBJ1-4; 12 nucleotides align to TRBD1. Germline V gives CDR1 MDHEN, CDR2 SYDVKM. The length of the CDR3 is 12 residues. The DNA for the CDR3 is TGTGCGGGACAGGGGGCGAGTGAAAAACTGTTTTTT. Encoded protein: CAGQGASEKLFF. Looking up the rest from reference TRBV28 and TRBJ1-4 gives the full variable domain: DVKVTQSSRYLVKRTGEKVFLECVQDMDHENMFWYRQDPGLGLRLIYFSYDVKMKEKGDIPEGYSVSREKKERFSLILESASTNQTSMYLCAGQGASEKLFFGSGTQLSVL.

This clonotype was recorded at least ten times. A read error may explain this, as a much larger clone is one base away. The J gene is TRBJ2-5, the V gene TRBV7-3; 7 nucleotides line up with TRBD2. The V gene's germline CDR1 is SGHTA and CDR2 FQGTGA. The CDR3 has 11 residues. J was trimmed by 7 bases and V by 5 bases; bases with no gene match: 1. DNA of the CDR3: TGTGCCAGCAGCACGGGGGGGACCCAGTACTTC. It encodes CASSTGGTQYF.

Concerning this clonotype: The junction shows a germline mismatch at one end, possibly a read error. This rearrangement joins TRBV7-2 to TRBJ2-2; 8 positions agree with TRBD2. Germline CDR1 SGHTA, CDR2 FQGNSA. The CDR3 sequence is 16 residues long. The DNA for the CDR3 is TGTGCTAGCAGCCCCTCGGGAGGGCCGGAGGACGGGGAGCTGTTTTTT. Amino acid sequence: CASSPSGGPEDGELFF.

This clonotype was counted ten times or more. The V and J genes are TRBV6-1 and TRBJ1-2; possibly TRBD1 for D (6 bases). CDR1 and CDR2 from the germline V gene are MNHNS and SASEGT. V was cut by 9 bases and J by 2 bases, with 16 bases left in between. This CDR3 spans 14 amino acids. CDR3: CASKPAGVNYGYTF. The CDR3 nucleotides read TGTGCCAGTAAGCCCGCAGGGGTGAACTATGGCTACACCTTC.

This clonotype was recorded at least ten times. The chain links TRBV28 to TRBJ2-7; D ambiguous. Germline CDR1 MDHEN, CDR2 SYDVKM. CDR3 length: 14 amino acids. V lost 2 bases and J 7 bases, leaving 15 bases between the germline ends. CDR3 DNA: TGTGCCAGCAGTTTAAAACAGCATCCCCAAGAGCAGTACTTC. This sequence encodes CASSLKQHPQEQYF.

Only a few counts were recorded for this clonotype. The rearrangement uses TRBV4-3 and TRBJ2-2; 7 bases agree with TRBD1. Germline V gene data show CDR1 as LGHNA and CDR2 as YSLEER. This CDR3 region has 15 residues. Trimming cost V 6 bases and J 6 bases; bases outside gene matches: 10. As DNA, the CDR3 is TGCGCCAGCAGTGAGATAGGGGGCCTGGCCGGGGAGCTGTTTTTT. Translation gives CASSEIGGLAGELFF.

This clonotype was observed at least ten times. The rearrangement links TRBV28 to TRBJ2-7; a possible D gene is TRBD2 (6 bases). Trimming pared 4 bases from V and 4 bases from J, leaving 17 bases between. CDR3 length equals 15 residues. Germline-derived CDR1 and CDR2 are MDHEN and SYDVKM. The DNA for the CDR3 is TGTGCCAGCAGTTACCCGTTAGCGGAGGAGTACGAGCAGTACTTC. Translating gives CASSYPLAEEYEQYF.

This rearrangement joins TRBV20-1 to TRBJ1-6; D is unclear. This CDR3 contains 14 residues. The V and J ends lost 1 base and 7 bases respectively, with 11 bases between them. Per the germline V gene, CDR1 is DFQATT and CDR2 is SNEGSKA (reference sequence). DNA of the CDR3: TGCAGTGCTAGAGTTAGACATGGGAATTCACCCCTCCACTTT. Its protein product is CSARVRHGNSPLHF.

Worth noting for this clonotype: A single base separates this from a much larger clone, so it may be a read error. The V gene is TRBV7-8, the J gene TRBJ2-2, with TRBD1 identical over 10 bases. Germline CDR1 is SGHVS and CDR2 is FQNEAQ. The J segment lost 7 bases and the V segment lost 5 bases, leaving 7 bases of the junction unmatched. This CDR3 contains 15 residues. This CDR3 reads CASSPRTGGGGELFF. The CDR3 DNA follows: TGTGCCAGCAGCCCTCGGACAGGGGGGGGCGGGGAGCTGTTTTTT.